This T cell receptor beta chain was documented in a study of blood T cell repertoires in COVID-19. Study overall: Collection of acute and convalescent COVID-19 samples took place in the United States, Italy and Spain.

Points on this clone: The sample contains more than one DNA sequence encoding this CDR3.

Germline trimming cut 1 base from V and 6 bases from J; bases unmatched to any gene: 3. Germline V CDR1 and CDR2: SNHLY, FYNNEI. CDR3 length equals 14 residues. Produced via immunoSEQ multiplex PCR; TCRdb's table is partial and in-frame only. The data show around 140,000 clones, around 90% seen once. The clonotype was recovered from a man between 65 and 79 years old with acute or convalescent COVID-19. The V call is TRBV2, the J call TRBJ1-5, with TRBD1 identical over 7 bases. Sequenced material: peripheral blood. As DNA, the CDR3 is TGTGCCAGCAGTGAAGGACAGGGAGGTCAGCCCCAGCATTTT. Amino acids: CASSEGQGGQPQHF.